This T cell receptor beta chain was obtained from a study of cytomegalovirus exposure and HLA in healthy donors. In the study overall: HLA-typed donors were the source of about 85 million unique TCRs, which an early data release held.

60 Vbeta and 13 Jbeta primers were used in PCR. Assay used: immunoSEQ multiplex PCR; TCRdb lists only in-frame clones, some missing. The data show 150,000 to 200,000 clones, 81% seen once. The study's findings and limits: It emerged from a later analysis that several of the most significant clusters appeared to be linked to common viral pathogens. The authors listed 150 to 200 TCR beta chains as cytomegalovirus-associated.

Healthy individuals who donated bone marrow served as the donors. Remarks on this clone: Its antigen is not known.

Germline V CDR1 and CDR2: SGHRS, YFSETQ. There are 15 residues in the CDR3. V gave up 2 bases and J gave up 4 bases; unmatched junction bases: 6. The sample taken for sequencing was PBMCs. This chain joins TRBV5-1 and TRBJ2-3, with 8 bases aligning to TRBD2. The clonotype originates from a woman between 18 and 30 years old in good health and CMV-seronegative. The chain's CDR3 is CASSFGAGGSDTQYF. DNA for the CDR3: TGCGCCAGCAGCTTCGGGGCGGGAGGCTCAGATACGCAGTATTTT.